The 22 T cell receptor beta chains below all came from one sample that was sequenced in a study of blood T cell repertoires in COVID-19. Data came from immunoSEQ multiplex PCR; TCRdb stores just in-frame clones and leaves some out. The sample lists fewer than 80,000 clones, roughly 92% occurring once. What was sequenced was peripheral blood. These receptors originate from a human donor in a cohort sampled during active COVID-19.

V usage is TRBV3-1 (or the pseudogene TRBV3-2) and J usage is TRBJ2-1; 16 nucleotides agree with TRBD2. The germline gives CDR1 LGHDT, CDR2 YNNKEL (reference sequence). The V gene end was trimmed by 4 bases and the J gene end by 8 bases; junction bases not matched to a gene: 8. This CDR3 region has 17 residues. The CDR3 loop is CASSPGTSGRAGHEQFF. The CDR3 region has the DNA TGTGCCAGCAGCCCCGGGACTAGCGGGAGGGCAGGCCATGAGCAGTTCTTC.

This chain connects TRBV4-1 to TRBJ2-7, with 8 positions matching TRBD1. CDR3 length: 14 amino acids. J lost 2 bases, V lost 4 bases, and 4 bases had no gene match. Germline V CDR1 and CDR2: MGHRA, YSYEKL. As DNA, the CDR3 is TGCGCCAGCAGCCGGGGGGACAGGACCTACGAGCAGTACTTC. It is translated as CASSRGDRTYEQYF.

The chain combines TRBV7-2 with TRBJ2-3; no clear D. The CDR3 loop spans 12 amino acids. The germline V gene encodes CDR1 SGHTA and CDR2 FQGNSA. V gave up 5 bases and J gave up 0 bases, with 3 bases separating them. CDR3 loop: CASSLSTDTQYF. CDR3 nucleotides: TGTGCCAGCAGCCTAAGCACAGATACGCAGTATTTT.

This clone was recorded only once. The CDR3 loop is CASSEGGGVVTGELFF. The DNA of the CDR3 is TGTGCCAGCAGTGAAGGTGGGGGGGTAGTCACCGGGGAGCTGTTTTTT. The rearrangement uses TRBV6-1 and TRBJ2-2; the match to TRBD2 covers 7 bases. Germline trimming cut 1 base from V and 4 bases from J; bases unmatched to any gene: 6. Germline loops: CDR1 MNHNS, CDR2 SASEGT. This CDR3 is 16 amino acids long.

V gene TRBV28 combines with J gene TRBJ1-3; tentative D call: TRBD1 (5 bases). Germline V CDR1 and CDR2: MDHEN, SYDVKM. The V end was cut by 1 base, the J end by 6 bases, with 22 bases between. The CDR3 is 18 amino acids. CDR3 sequence (DNA): TGTGCCAGCAGTTTATCGGACCGCGCTTGGGGGGTGTTAAACACCATATATTTT. Translation gives CASSLSDRAWGVLNTIYF.

This chain joins TRBV20-1 and TRBJ2-1; TRBD2 matches 11 bases. The CDR3 is 15 amino acids. The germline gives CDR1 DFQATT, CDR2 SNEGSKA (reference sequence). With V trimmed by 3 bases and J by 6 bases, 7 bases remained unmatched. CDR3 DNA sequence: TGCAGTGCTAGTCCCACTAGCGGGAGCCTCAATGAGCAGTTCTTC. Translation: CSASPTSGSLNEQFF.

This sequence joins TRBV5-5 and TRBJ2-7; no definite D call. Trimming cost V 1 base and J 2 bases, with 13 bases left between them. This CDR3 has 15 residues. CDR1 and CDR2 from the germline V gene are SGHKS and YYEKEE (reference sequence). CDR3 region: CASSLSIEVPYEQYF. The CDR3 coding sequence is TGTGCCAGCAGCTTGTCAATTGAGGTTCCCTACGAGCAGTACTTC.

This clone was picked up one time. This chain connects TRBV5-1 to TRBJ2-2, with no clear D. The CDR3 contains 15 residues. V was cut by 0 bases and J by 3 bases, with 9 bases left in between. Germline V gene data show CDR1 as SGHRS and CDR2 as YFSETQ. As DNA, the CDR3 is TGCGCCAGCAGCTTGGATAACAGACACACCGGGGAGCTGTTTTTT. Translation gives CASSLDNRHTGELFF.

The V gene is TRBV25-1, the J gene TRBJ2-7; tentatively, D is TRBD2 (7 bases). Trimming left V 6 bases short and J 5 bases short, with 29 bases between. CDR3 length: 18 amino acids. Germline CDR1 reads MGHDK; CDR2 reads SYGVNS. Here the CDR3 reads CASSVGGPWSLIGDEQYF. In nucleotides, the CDR3 is TGTGCCAGCAGCGTCGGGGGGCCGTGGAGCTTAATCGGGGACGAGCAGTACTTC.

A note on this clone: This likely came from a read error, as a far larger clone is one base away. This rearrangement joins TRBV5-6 to TRBJ1-3; unclear D gene. Trimming shortened V by 2 bases and J by 0 bases, and 6 bases separated the two germline ends. Germline V gene sequence: CDR1 SGHDT, CDR2 YYEEEE. This CDR3 contains 14 residues. CDR3 protein: CASSFGSSGNTIYF. Written as DNA, the CDR3 is TGTGCCAGCAGCTTTGGTAGCTCTGGAAACACCATATATTTT.

The chain carries TRBV7-2 and TRBJ2-5, with 8 bases matching TRBD1. V shed 5 bases and J 4 bases; nucleotides not matched to a gene: 3. The CDR3 runs 13 residues. Germline values: CDR1 SGHTA, CDR2 FQGNSA. The CDR3 coding sequence is TGTGCCAGCAGCATTACAGGGGGAGAGACCCAGTACTTC. Protein product: CASSITGGETQYF.

V is TRBV7-2 and J is TRBJ1-5; perhaps TRBD1 as D (5 bases). CDR1 SGHTA and CDR2 FQGNSA come from the germline V gene. V lost 4 bases and J lost 1, with 5 bases in between. The CDR3 has 13 amino acids. CDR3 nucleotide sequence: TGTGCCAGCAGCTCAGGGAGCAATCAGCCCCAGCATTTT. Translation: CASSSGSNQPQHF. The variable domain in full, with the rest retrieved from reference TRBV7-2 and TRBJ1-5, is GAGVSQSPSNKVTEKGKDVELRCDPISGHTALYWYRQSLGQGLEFLIYFQGNSAPDKSGLPSDRFSAERTGGSVSTLTIQRTQQEDSAVYLCASSSGSNQPQHFGDGTRLSIL.

In its sample, this clone was seen a few times. The rearrangement links TRBV9 to TRBJ1-5; a possible D gene is TRBD1 (5 bases). Germline CDR1 and CDR2: SGDLS and YYNGEE. Between the trimmed V and J ends, which lost 4 bases and 0 bases, there was a span of 11 bases. The CDR3 runs to 15 residues. The CDR3 reads CASSSGGGSNQPQHF. The CDR3 DNA reads as TGTGCCAGCAGCTCCGGGGGAGGTAGCAATCAGCCCCAGCATTTT.

The CDR3 spells CASSLGTSGKYNEQFF. The CDR3 DNA reads as TGTGCCAGCAGCTTAGGGACTAGCGGGAAGTACAATGAGCAGTTCTTC. The chain links TRBV7-3 to TRBJ2-1; TRBD2 aligns across 13 bases. The V gene end was trimmed by 2 bases and the J gene end by 4 bases; junction bases not matched to a gene: 2. CDR3 length equals 16 residues. The germline V gene has CDR1 SGHTA and CDR2 FQGTGA.

This chain connects TRBV7-3 to TRBJ2-3; D is unclear. CDR1 is SGHTA and CDR2 is FQGTGA in the germline V gene. Trimming removed 5 bases at V and 2 bases at J, with 11 bases between. The CDR3 length is 14 residues. The CDR3 loop is CASSPLAHTDTQYF. CDR3 in DNA: TGTGCCAGCAGCCCACTCGCCCACACAGATACGCAGTATTTT.

V usage is TRBV29-1 and J usage is TRBJ2-7; 7 bases map to TRBD2. Germline CDR1 is SQVTM and CDR2 is ANQGSEA. The CDR3 is made up of 12 amino acids. The junction had 9 bases not matched to a gene; V was cut back by 2 bases and J by 11 bases. CDR3 amino acids: CSVEKDVGREYF. CDR3 coding DNA: TGCAGCGTTGAAAAGGATGTGGGGAGGGAGTACTTC.

The chain employs TRBV19 and TRBJ2-1, with 8 bases matching TRBD2. The V segment lost 4 bases and the J segment 4 bases; nucleotides outside the gene matches: 9. The CDR3 covers 16 residues. The germline CDR1 and CDR2 sequences are LNHDA and SQIVND (reference sequence). CDR3 DNA: TGTGCCAGTAGTAGAGAACTAGCGGACCAATACAATGAGCAGTTCTTC. It encodes CASSRELADQYNEQFF.

The rearrangement links TRBV5-1 to TRBJ2-2, with 13 bases aligning to TRBD2. With V trimmed by 4 bases and J by 6 bases, 3 bases remained unmatched. The CDR3 extends over 15 amino acids. Germline CDR1 is SGHRS and CDR2 is YFSETQ. CDR3 loop: CASSGLAGVAGELFF. As DNA, the CDR3 is TGCGCCAGCAGCGGACTAGCGGGAGTAGCCGGGGAGCTGTTTTTT.

This clone was counted a single time. The chain employs TRBV2 and TRBJ1-2, with 7 bases matching TRBD1. Looked up from germline, CDR1 is SNHLY and CDR2 is FYNNEI. The trim removed 6 bases at V and 2 bases at J, leaving 3 bases unmatched. The CDR3 has 13 amino acids. In DNA form, the CDR3 reads TGTGCCAGCAGGAGGGACAGAAACTATGGCTACACCTTC. As protein: CASRRDRNYGYTF.

The chain recombines TRBV15 with TRBJ2-5, with 8 bases aligning to TRBD1. The germline V gene encodes CDR1 LNHNV and CDR2 YYDKDF (reference sequence). J gave up 2 bases and V 5 bases, and 7 bases lay outside the gene matches. The CDR3 totals 15 residues. In DNA, the CDR3 is TGTGCCACCAGCGCCCGGGACAGGTGGCAAGAGACCCAGTACTTC. Translated: CATSARDRWQETQYF.

This sequence joins TRBV5-4 and TRBJ1-1; 8 nucleotides align to TRBD1. Germline V lookup: CDR1 SGHNT, CDR2 YYREEE (reference sequence). The CDR3 loop spans 15 amino acids. V lost 2 bases and J lost 1; bases outside the gene matches: 4. As DNA, the CDR3 is TGTGCCAGCAGCTTAAGGGACAGGCAGAACACTGAAGCTTTCTTT. Translation: CASSLRDRQNTEAFF.

The CDR3 is CASSIPGQLNYGYTF. DNA of the CDR3: TGTGCCAGCAGTATACCGGGACAGCTTAACTATGGCTACACCTTC. The chain recombines TRBV28 with TRBJ1-2; 7 nucleotides align to TRBD1. V shed 5 bases, J shed 1 base, and the junction held 7 bases outside the gene matches. Germline V gene lookup returns CDR1 MDHEN and CDR2 SYDVKM. There are 15 residues in the CDR3.